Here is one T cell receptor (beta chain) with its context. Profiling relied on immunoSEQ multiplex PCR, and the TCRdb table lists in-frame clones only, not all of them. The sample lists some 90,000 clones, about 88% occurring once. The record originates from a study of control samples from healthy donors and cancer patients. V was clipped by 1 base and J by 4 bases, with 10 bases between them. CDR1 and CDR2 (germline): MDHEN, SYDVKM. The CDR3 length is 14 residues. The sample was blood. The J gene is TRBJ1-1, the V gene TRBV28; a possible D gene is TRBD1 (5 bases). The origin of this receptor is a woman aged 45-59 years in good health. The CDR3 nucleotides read TGTGCCAGCAGTTTATACGGGGGGAGCACTGAAGCTTTCTTT. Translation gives CASSLYGGSTEAFF.